This T cell receptor (beta chain) was documented in a study of technical replicates of blood from a few donors. Sequencing was performed with immunoSEQ multiplex PCR; in TCRdb, only in-frame clones are kept and a portion is missing. The sample holds some 73,000 clones; more than 85% are singletons and the top ten take roughly 4.5%. The count of this clone is one. Losses at the gene ends were 3 bases for V and 4 bases for J; bases not matched to a gene: 4. The CDR3 sequence is 15 residues long. From germline, CDR1 is LGHNA and CDR2 YNFKEQ. The chain links TRBV4-2 to TRBJ1-5, with 9 bases that match TRBD1. This clonotype was sampled from a human donor in good health. Some clones in this sample may be carry-over from other donors' samples. Sequencing was carried out using PBMCs. CDR3 sequence reads: CASSQETGGNQPQHF. The CDR3 DNA reads TGTGCCAGCAGCCAGGAGACAGGGGGTAATCAGCCCCAGCATTTT.